The clone carrying this T cell receptor beta chain showed up just a few times. The source of the sample is a study of patients and donors after allogeneic stem cell transplantation. V lost 4 bases and J 4 bases, leaving 11 bases between the germline ends. The length of the CDR3 is 14 residues. Looked up from germline, CDR1 is SEHNR and CDR2 is FQNEAQ (reference sequence). TCRdb called the RT-PCR reads again in MiXCR, with one record for every CDR3 protein. In the table there are 150,000 to 200,000 distinct CDR3 sequences, about a quarter of which are singletons. The sequenced material came from blood, either unsorted or a sorted T cell fraction (not recorded which). J is TRBJ1-3 and V is TRBV7-9; D ambiguous. The sequence was obtained from a human donor who was either an allogeneic HSCT recipient or a stem cell or donor lymphocyte infusion donor (not recorded which). It is not recorded whose cells these are; they may come from a transplant donor. The DNA of the CDR3 is TGTGCCAGCAGCTCCACTCCGCGGGGAAACACCATATATTTT. Residues: CASSSTPRGNTIYF.